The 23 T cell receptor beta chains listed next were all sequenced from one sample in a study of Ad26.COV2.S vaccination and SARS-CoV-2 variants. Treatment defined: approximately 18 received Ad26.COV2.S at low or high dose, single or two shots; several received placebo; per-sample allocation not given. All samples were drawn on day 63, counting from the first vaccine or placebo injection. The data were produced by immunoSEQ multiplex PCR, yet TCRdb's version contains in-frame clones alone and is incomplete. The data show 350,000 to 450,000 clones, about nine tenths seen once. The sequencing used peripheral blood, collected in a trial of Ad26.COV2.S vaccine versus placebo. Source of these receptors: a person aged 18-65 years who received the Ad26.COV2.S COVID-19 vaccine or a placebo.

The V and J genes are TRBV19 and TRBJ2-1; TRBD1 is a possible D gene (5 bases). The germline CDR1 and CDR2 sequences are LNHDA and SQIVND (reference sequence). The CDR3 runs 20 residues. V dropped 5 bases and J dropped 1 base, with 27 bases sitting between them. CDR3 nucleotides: TGTGCCAGTAGTTACCGCGCCCCCTCAGGGTATCTTAGGTCCTACAATGAGCAGTTCTTC. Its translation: CASSYRAPSGYLRSYNEQFF.

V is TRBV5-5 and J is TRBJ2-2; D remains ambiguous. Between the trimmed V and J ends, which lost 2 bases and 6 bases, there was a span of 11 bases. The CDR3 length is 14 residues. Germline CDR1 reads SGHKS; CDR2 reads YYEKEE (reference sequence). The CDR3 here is CASSLLSGAGELFF. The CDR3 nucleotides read TGTGCCAGCAGCTTACTGTCTGGGGCCGGGGAGCTGTTTTTT. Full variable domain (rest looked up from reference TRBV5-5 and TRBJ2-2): DAGVTQSPTHLIKTRGQQVTLRCSPISGHKSVSWYQQVLGQGPQFIFQYYEKEERGRGNFPDRFSARQFPNYSSELNVNALLLGDSALYLCASSLLSGAGELFFGEGSRLTVL.

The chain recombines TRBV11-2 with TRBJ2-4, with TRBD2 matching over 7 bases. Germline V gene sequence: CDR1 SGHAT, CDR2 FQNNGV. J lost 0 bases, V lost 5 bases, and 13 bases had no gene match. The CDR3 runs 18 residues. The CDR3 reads CASSLWGLADRAKNIQYF. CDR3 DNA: TGTGCCAGCAGCCTGTGGGGTCTAGCGGATCGAGCCAAAAACATTCAGTACTTC.

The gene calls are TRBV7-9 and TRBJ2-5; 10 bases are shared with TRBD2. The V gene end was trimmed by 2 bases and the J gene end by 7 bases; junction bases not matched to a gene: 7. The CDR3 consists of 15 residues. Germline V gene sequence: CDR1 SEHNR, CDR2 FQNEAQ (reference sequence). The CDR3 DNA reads TGTGCCAGCAGCTTATCCCTAGCGGGAGCTTTGACCCAGTACTTC. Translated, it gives CASSLSLAGALTQYF.

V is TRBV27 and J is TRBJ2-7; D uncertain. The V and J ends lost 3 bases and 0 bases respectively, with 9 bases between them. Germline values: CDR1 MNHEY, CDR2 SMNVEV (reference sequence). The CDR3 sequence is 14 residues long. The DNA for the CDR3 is TGTGCCAGCAGTTTTCATCCGGTCTCCTACGAGCAGTACTTC. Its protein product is CASSFHPVSYEQYF.

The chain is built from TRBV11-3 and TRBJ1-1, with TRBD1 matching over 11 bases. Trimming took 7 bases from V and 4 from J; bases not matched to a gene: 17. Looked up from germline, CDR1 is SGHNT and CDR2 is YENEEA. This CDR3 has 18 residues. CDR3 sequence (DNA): TGTGCCAGCAAGTTACCGGGACAGGGGGAAAGGGGAATCACTGAAGCTTTCTTT. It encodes CASKLPGQGERGITEAFF. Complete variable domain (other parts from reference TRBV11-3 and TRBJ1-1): EAGVVQSPRYKIIEKKQPVAFWCNPISGHNTLYWYLQNLGQGPELLIRYENEEAVDDSQLPKDRFSAERLKGVDSTLKIQPAELGDSAVYLCASKLPGQGERGITEAFFGQGTRLTVV.

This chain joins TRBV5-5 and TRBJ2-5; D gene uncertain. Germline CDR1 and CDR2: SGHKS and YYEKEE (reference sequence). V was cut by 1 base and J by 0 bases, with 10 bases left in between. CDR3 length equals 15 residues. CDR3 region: CASSLLPTYQETQYF. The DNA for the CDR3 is TGTGCCAGCAGCTTGCTGCCGACTTACCAAGAGACCCAGTACTTC.

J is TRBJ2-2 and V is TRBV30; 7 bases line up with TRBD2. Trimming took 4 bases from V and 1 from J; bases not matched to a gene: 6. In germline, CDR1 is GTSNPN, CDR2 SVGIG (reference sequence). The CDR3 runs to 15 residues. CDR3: CAWTGGPGNTGELFF. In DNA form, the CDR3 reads TGTGCCTGGACGGGAGGACCCGGGAACACCGGGGAGCTGTTTTTT.

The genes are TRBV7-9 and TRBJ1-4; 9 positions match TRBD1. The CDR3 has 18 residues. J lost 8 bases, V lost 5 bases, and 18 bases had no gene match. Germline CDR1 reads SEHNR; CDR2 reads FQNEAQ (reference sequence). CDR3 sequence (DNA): TGTGCCAGCAGCCCGGGGACAGGGATTTTTGAGTTGCGCGAAAAACTGTTTTTT. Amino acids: CASSPGTGIFELREKLFF.

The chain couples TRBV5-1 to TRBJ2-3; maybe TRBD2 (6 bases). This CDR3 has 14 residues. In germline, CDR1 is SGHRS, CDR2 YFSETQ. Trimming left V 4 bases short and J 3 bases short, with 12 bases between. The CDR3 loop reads CASSPVGGTDTQYF. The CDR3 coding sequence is TGCGCCAGCAGCCCGGTCGGAGGGACAGATACGCAGTATTTT.

The CDR3: CASSLAGNTGELFF. The CDR3 DNA follows: TGTGCCAGCAGTTTGGCCGGGAACACCGGGGAGCTGTTTTTT. The rearrangement joins TRBV6-5 to TRBJ2-2; no firm D call. The CDR3 runs 14 residues. V was trimmed by 4 bases and J by 1 base, leaving 7 bases between them. CDR1 and CDR2 from the germline V gene are MNHEY and SVGAGI.

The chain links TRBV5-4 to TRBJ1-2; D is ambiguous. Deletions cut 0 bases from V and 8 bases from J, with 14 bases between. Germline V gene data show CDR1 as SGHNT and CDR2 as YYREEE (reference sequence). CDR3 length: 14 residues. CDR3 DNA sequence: TGTGCCAGCAGCTTGGGACACCGAGCGACAGGCTACACCTTC. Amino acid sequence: CASSLGHRATGYTF.

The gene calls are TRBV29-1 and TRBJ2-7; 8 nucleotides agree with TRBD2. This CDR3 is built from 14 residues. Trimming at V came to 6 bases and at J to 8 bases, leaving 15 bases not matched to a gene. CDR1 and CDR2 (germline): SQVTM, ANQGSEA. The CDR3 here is CSVDTSGQLRKQYF. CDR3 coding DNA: TGCAGCGTAGATACTAGCGGACAACTACGAAAGCAGTACTTC.

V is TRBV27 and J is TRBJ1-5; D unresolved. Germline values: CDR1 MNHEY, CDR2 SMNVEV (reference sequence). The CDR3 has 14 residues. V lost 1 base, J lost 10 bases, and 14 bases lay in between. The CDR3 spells CASSLLDPGGPQHF. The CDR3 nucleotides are TGTGCCAGCAGTTTATTGGATCCGGGTGGACCCCAGCATTTT.

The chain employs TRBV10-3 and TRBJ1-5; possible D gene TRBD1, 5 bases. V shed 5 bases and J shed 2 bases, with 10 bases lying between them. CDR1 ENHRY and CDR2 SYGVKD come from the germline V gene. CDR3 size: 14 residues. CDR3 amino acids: CAISFDSGNQPQHF. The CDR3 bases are TGTGCCATCAGTTTTGACAGCGGCAATCAGCCCCAGCATTTT.

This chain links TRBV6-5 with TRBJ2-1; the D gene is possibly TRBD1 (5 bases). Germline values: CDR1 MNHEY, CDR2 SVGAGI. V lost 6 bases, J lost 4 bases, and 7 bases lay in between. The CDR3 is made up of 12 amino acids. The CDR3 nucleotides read TGTGCCAGCAGGGACACTTACAATGAGCAGTTCTTC. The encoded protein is CASRDTYNEQFF.

The CDR3 protein is CASSSRTGRETQYF. DNA of the CDR3: TGCGCCAGCAGCTCCCGGACAGGGCGGGAGACCCAGTACTTC. The chain has TRBV5-1 and TRBJ2-5; 8 bases are shared with TRBD1. The junction had 6 bases not matched to a gene; V was cut back by 3 bases and J by 5 bases. Germline V CDR1 and CDR2: SGHRS, YFSETQ. The CDR3 totals 14 residues.

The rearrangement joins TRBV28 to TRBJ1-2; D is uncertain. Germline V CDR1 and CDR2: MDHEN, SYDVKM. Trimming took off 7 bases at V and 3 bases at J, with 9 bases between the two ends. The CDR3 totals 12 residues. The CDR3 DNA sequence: TGTGCCAGCAATATTTTGGACTATGGCTACACCTTC. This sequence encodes CASNILDYGYTF.

This CDR3 reads CASSTIEDEETQYF. The DNA for the CDR3 is TGTGCCAGCAGCACGATAGAGGACGAAGAGACCCAGTACTTC. The chain joins TRBV5-5 to TRBJ2-5, with D hard to call. CDR1 and CDR2 from the germline V gene are SGHKS and YYEKEE (reference sequence). The V end lost 4 bases, the J end lost 3 bases, and 13 bases lay between the germline ends. CDR3 length equals 14 residues.

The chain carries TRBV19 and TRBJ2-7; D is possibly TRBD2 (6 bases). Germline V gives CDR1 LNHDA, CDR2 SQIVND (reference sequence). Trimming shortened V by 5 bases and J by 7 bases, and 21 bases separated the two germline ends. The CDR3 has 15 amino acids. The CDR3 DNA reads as TGTGCCAGTAGTCCTTATCCCGGCCAGGCGGGGGAGCAGTACTTC. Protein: CASSPYPGQAGEQYF.

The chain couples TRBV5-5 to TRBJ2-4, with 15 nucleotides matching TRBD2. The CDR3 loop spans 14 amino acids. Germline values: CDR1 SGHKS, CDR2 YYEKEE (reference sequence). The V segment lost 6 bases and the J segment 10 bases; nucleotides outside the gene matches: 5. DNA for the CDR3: TGTGCCAGCACCCCCGGGACTAGCGGGAGGATTCAGTACTTC. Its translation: CASTPGTSGRIQYF.

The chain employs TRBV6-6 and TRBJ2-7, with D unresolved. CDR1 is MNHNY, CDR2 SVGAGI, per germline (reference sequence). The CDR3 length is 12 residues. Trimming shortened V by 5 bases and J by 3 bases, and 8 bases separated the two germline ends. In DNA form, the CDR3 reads TGTGCCAGCAGTCCGTCTTACTACGAGCAGTACTTC. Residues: CASSPSYYEQYF.

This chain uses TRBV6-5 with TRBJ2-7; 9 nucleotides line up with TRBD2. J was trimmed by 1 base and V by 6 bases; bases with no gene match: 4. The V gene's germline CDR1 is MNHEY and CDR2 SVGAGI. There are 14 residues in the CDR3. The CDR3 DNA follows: TGTGCCAGCAGAGCGACTAGCGGATCCTACGAGCAGTACTTC. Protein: CASRATSGSYEQYF.